This is a list of T cell receptor beta chains from one sample in a study of cytomegalovirus exposure and HLA in healthy donors. TCRdb keeps only in-frame clones here, not all; method: immunoSEQ multiplex PCR. The repertoire holds around 50,000 clones, 45% to 70% seen once, with about an eighth in the top ten. The sequencing sample was made of PBMCs. These receptor sequences come from a human donor in good health. CDR3s include the opening cysteine and the closing phenylalanine or tryptophan. D genes are given only for firm matches. Clone size is given for some rows only: seen once, a few or many times, or a class if the clone is expanded.

>TRBD1|TRBV7-8|TRBJ1-5|few
TGTGCCAGCAGCTTTGGGGGGGACAGGGGCCTTCGTGATCAGCCCCAGCATTTT
CASSFGGDRGLRDQPQHF
>TRBD1|TRBV9|TRBJ2-1|-
TGTGCCAGCAGCGTATACGACAGGGGGCCGTATGAGCAGTTCTTC
CASSVYDRGPYEQFF
>-|TRBV19|TRBJ2-1|few
TGTGCCAGTAGTAGGGACAACTACAATGAGCAGTTCTTC
CASSRDNYNEQFF
>-|TRBV19|TRBJ1-6|-
TGTGCCAGTAGTATGAGCCCAGGTTACCTCCACTTT
CASSMSPGYLHF
>-|TRBV6-5|TRBJ2-7|-
TGTGCCAGCAGTCGATCTTCGGGGGAGCAGTACTTC
CASSRSSGEQYF
>-|TRBV2|TRBJ2-7|-
TGTGCCAGCAGTGAAGCATCGCGGGGAACCTACGAGCAGTACTTC
CASSEASRGTYEQYF
>-|TRBV27|TRBJ2-7|-
TGTGCCAGCAGTGCGCTTGTGGTCGCCGATCTCTACGAGCAGTACTTC
CASSALVVADLYEQYF
>-|TRBV30|TRBJ2-5|few
TGTGCCTGGAGTGTACAGGAGAGAGAGACCCAGTACTTC
CAWSVQERETQYF
>-|TRBV6-5|TRBJ1-4|few
TGTGCCAGCAGTTACGGGGGGGGTGGCGGTAATGAAAAACTGTTTTTT
CASSYGGGGGNEKLFF
>-|TRBV4-3|TRBJ1-2|-
TGCGCCAGCAGCCAAGACTTAGAAGTTTATGGCTACACCTTC
CASSQDLEVYGYTF
>-|TRBV15|TRBJ2-3|-
TGTGCCACCAGCAGAGGGAGCAGCACAGATACGCAGTATTTT
CATSRGSSTDTQYF
>-|TRBV5-1|TRBJ2-1|few
TGCGCCAGCAGCTTGGGAGACAGTTCTAAGTCCTACAATGAGCAGTTCTTC
CASSLGDSSKSYNEQFF
>TRBD1|TRBV4-3|TRBJ1-4|-
TGCGCCAGCAGCCAAGAACCCGCCGGACAGGCTAATGAAAAACTGTTTTTT
CASSQEPAGQANEKLFF
>-|TRBV4-1|TRBJ2-7|-
TGCGCCAGCAGCCAAGAGATAAGGAGCTCCTACGAGCAGTACTTC
CASSQEIRSSYEQYF
>-|TRBV2|TRBJ2-1|-
TGTGCCAGCAGTCGGGCAGGGGATGGCAATGAGCAGTTCTTC
CASSRAGDGNEQFF
>-|TRBV7-6|TRBJ2-1|few
TGTGCCAGCAGCTTAGCAGAGATCTCCTACAATGAGCAGTTCTTC
CASSLAEISYNEQFF
>TRBD1|TRBV30|TRBJ1-1|once
TGTGCCTGGAGTGTGCGGGACAGGGAAGCTTTCTTT
CAWSVRDREAFF
>TRBD1|TRBV6-5|TRBJ2-5|-
TGTGCCAGCAGTACGGGACAGGGGGCTCGGGAGCAGTACTTC
CASSTGQGAREQYF
>-|TRBV5-1|TRBJ2-2|-
TGCGCCAGCACCAAAAACAGGGAAAGGGGCACCGGGGAGCTGTTTTTT
CASTKNRERGTGELFF
>-|TRBV7-2|TRBJ2-5|-
TGTGCCAGCAGCTTTGGGGCCCTGTACCAAGAGACCCAGTACTTC
CASSFGALYQETQYF
>-|TRBV7-9|TRBJ1-2|-
TGTGCCAGCAGATACGGACAAGCAAATGGCTACACCTTC
CASRYGQANGYTF
>TRBD1|TRBV18|TRBJ1-2|-
TGTGCCAGCTCACCACCCTACAGACAGGGGGGGAACTATGGCTACACCTTC
CASSPPYRQGGNYGYTF
>-|TRBV5-1|TRBJ1-1|-
TGCGCCAGCAGCCAAACTTCCCCCTCCACTGAAGCTTTCTTT
CASSQTSPSTEAFF
>-|TRBV7-2|TRBJ2-1|-
TGTGCCAGCAGCGCCAGGGCTACGACCTACAATGAGCAGTTCTTC
CASSARATTYNEQFF
>-|TRBV18|TRBJ2-7|-
TGTGCCAGCTCACCGACAGTTCCCTCCTACGAGCAGTACTTC
CASSPTVPSYEQYF
>TRBD1|TRBV15|TRBJ2-3|few
TGTGCCACCAGCAGGACAATAGGGGGCATACAAGATACGCAGTATTTT
CATSRTIGGIQDTQYF
>-|TRBV11-2|TRBJ2-3|few
TGTGCCAGCAGCGGTCTAGGGGGGGCGCATACAGATACGCAGTATTTT
CASSGLGGAHTDTQYF